Below, 6 T cell receptor beta chains from the same sample are listed, as sequenced in a study of blood T cells in healthy people across ages. A second about 6 to 11 cycle PCR used barcoded and J-beta primers. TCRdb redid the calling of the 5' RACE reads with MiXCR, one entry per CDR3 protein. The table includes more than 800,000 distinct CDR3 sequences, about 28% detected once. The material sequenced was blood. These receptors all stem from a woman of 80 years or more in good health.

The chain combines TRBV7-2 with TRBJ2-3, with 11 bases that match TRBD2. This CDR3 contains 16 residues. Per the germline V gene, CDR1 is SGHTA and CDR2 is FQGNSA. Trimming cost V 1 base and J 4 bases; bases outside gene matches: 4. The CDR3 reads CASSLGASGRPDTQYF. The CDR3 nucleotides are TGTGCCAGCAGCTTAGGGGCTAGCGGGAGGCCAGATACGCAGTATTTT.

This chain links TRBV7-9 with TRBJ1-2; perhaps TRBD1 as D (6 bases). Trimming took 4 bases from V and 4 from J, leaving 19 bases between them. CDR3 length equals 16 residues. Germline CDR1 and CDR2: SEHNR and FQNEAQ (reference sequence). This chain's CDR3 is CASSYRSSGETYGYTF. The CDR3 DNA sequence: TGTGCCAGCAGCTACCGCTCGTCAGGGGAGACCTATGGCTACACCTTC.

This clonotype was recorded a few times. A read error may be the cause here, since a much bigger clone is one base away. This sequence joins TRBV6-4 and TRBJ2-7; D not resolved. The length of the CDR3 is 15 residues. Per the germline V gene, CDR1 is MRHNA and CDR2 is SNTAGT. V was pared by 0 bases and J by 3 bases, with 12 bases between. For the CDR3, the DNA is TGTGCCAGCAGTGACTCTCGGTACACTGACTACGAGCAGTACTTC. Translation gives CASSDSRYTDYEQYF.

CDR3 in amino acids: CASSVAAGPVETQYF. CDR3 nucleotides: TGTGCCAGCAGCGTAGCTGCAGGACCGGTAGAGACCCAGTACTTC. The chain has TRBV9 and TRBJ2-5; D call uncertain. Trimming shortened V by 0 bases and J by 4 bases, and 13 bases separated the two germline ends. Germline V gene sequence: CDR1 SGDLS, CDR2 YYNGEE. The CDR3 is made up of 15 amino acids. The entire variable domain, with the rest obtained from reference TRBV9 and TRBJ2-5, is as follows: DSGVTQTPKHLITATGQRVTLRCSPRSGDLSVYWYQQSLDQGLQFLIQYYNGEERAKGNILERFSAQQFPDLHSELNLSSLELGDSALYFCASSVAAGPVETQYFGPGTRLLVL.

The chain carries TRBV4-1 and TRBJ2-3, with D possibly matching TRBD2 (7 bases). V lost 4 bases and J lost 4, with 18 bases in between. The CDR3 contains 16 residues. Germline V gene sequence: CDR1 MGHRA, CDR2 YSYEKL. CDR3 loop: CASSRASGGIADTQYF. The CDR3 DNA follows: TGCGCCAGCAGCCGCGCTTCGGGGGGCATAGCAGATACGCAGTATTTT.

A remark on this clonotype: One junction end does not reproduce the germline sequence, and a read error may be involved. This sequence joins TRBV7-2 and TRBJ2-6; TRBD1 is a possible D gene (6 bases). CDR1 is SGHTA, CDR2 FQGNSA, per germline. The CDR3 length is 14 residues. In DNA form, the CDR3 reads TGTGCCGGCAGTTCAGGGGCCGGGGCCAACGTCCTGACTTTC. It encodes CAGSSGAGANVLTF.